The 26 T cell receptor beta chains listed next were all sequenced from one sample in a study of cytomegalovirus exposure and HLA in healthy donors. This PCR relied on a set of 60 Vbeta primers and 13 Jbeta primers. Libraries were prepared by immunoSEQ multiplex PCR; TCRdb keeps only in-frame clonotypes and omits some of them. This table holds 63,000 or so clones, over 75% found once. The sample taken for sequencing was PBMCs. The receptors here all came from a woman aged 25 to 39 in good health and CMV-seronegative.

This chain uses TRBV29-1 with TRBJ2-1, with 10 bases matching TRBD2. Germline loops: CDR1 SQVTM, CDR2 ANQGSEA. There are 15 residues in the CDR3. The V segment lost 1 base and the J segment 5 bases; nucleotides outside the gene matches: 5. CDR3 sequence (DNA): TGCAGCGTTGAAGGGCGGCTAGCGGGGGACAATGAGCAGTTCTTC. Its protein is CSVEGRLAGDNEQFF.

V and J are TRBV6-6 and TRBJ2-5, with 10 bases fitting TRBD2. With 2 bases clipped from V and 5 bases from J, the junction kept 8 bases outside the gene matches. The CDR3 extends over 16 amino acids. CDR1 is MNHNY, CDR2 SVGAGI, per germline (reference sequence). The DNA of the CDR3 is TGTGCCAGCAGTTACGAAGCGGGAGGGCCTCGGGAGACCCAGTACTTC. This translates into CASSYEAGGPRETQYF.

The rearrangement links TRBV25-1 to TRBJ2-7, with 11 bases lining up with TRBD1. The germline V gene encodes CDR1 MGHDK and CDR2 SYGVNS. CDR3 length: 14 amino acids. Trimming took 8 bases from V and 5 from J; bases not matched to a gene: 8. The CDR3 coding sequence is TGTGCCAGCTCGGGGACAGGGGGTTTCCACGAGCAGTACTTC. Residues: CASSGTGGFHEQYF.

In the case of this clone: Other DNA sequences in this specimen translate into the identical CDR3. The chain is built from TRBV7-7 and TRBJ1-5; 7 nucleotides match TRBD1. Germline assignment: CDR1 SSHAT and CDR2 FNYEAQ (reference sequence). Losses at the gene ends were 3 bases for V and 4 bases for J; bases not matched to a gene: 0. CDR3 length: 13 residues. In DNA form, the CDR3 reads TGTGCCAGCAGCTTGGACAGGAATCAGCCCCAGCATTTT. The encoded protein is CASSLDRNQPQHF.

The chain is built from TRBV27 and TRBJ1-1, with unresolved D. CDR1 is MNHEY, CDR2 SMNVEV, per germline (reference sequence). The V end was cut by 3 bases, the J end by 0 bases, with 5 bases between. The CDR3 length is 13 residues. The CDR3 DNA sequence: TGTGCCAGCAGTTTCTCTGTGAACACTGAAGCTTTCTTT. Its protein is CASSFSVNTEAFF.

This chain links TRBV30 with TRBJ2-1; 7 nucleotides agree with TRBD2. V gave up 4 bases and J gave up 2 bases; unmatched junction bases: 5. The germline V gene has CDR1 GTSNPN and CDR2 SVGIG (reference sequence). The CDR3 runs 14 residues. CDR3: CAWIARGAYNEQFF. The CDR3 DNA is TGTGCCTGGATTGCCCGGGGGGCCTACAATGAGCAGTTCTTC.

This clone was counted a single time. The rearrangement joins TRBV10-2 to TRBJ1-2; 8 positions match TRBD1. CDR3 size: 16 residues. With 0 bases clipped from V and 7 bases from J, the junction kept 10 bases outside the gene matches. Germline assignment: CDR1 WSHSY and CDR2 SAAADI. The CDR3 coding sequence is TGCGCCAGCAGTGAGTCGTGGGGCAGGGGGCCTTCTGGCTACACCTTC. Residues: CASSESWGRGPSGYTF.

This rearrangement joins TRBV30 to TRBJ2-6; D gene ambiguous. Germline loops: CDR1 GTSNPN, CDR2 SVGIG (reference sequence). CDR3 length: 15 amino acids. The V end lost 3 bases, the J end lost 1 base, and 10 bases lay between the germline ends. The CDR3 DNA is TGTGCCTGGAGCGACTTCAAGTCTGGGGCCAACGTCCTGACTTTC. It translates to CAWSDFKSGANVLTF. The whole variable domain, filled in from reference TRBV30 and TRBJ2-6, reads SQTIHQWPATLVQPVGSPLSLECTVEGTSNPNLYWYRQAAGRGLQLLFYSVGIGQISSEVPQNLSASRPQDRQFILSSKKLLLSDSGFYLCAWSDFKSGANVLTFGAGSRLTVL.

The CDR3 region is CASSSGGPLHF. CDR3 nucleotides: TGTGCCAGCAGCTCAGGGGGTCCCCTCCACTTT. The chain employs TRBV7-6 and TRBJ1-6, with 7 positions matching TRBD1. Germline CDR1 and CDR2: SGHVS and FNYEAQ. The CDR3 consists of 11 residues. Losses at the gene ends were 4 bases for V and 13 bases for J; bases not matched to a gene: 1. Combining the CDR3 with reference TRBV7-6 and TRBJ1-6 gives the whole variable domain GAGVSQSPRYKVTKRGQDVALRCDPISGHVSLYWYRQALGQGPEFLTYFNYEAQQDKSGLPNDRFSAERPEGSISTLTIQRTEQRDSAMYRCASSSGGPLHFGNGTRLTVT.

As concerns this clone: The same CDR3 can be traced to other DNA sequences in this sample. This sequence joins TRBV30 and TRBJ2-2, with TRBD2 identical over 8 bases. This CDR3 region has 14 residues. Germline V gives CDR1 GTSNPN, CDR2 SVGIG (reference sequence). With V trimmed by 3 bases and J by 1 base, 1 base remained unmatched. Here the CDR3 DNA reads TGTGCCTGGAGACTAGCGGTGAACACCGGGGAGCTGTTTTTT. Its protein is CAWRLAVNTGELFF.

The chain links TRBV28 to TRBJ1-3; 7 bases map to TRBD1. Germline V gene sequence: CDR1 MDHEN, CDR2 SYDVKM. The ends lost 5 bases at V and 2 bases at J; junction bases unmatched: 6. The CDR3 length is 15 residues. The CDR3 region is CASSTPGQAGNTIYF. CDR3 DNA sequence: TGTGCCAGCAGTACGCCCGGACAGGCTGGAAACACCATATATTTT.

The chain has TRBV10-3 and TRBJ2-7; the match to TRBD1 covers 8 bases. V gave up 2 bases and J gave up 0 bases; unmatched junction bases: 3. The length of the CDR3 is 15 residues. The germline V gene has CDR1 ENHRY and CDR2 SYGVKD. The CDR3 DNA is TGTGCCATCAGTGAGAGACAGGGGCCCTCCTACGAGCAGTACTTC. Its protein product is CAISERQGPSYEQYF.

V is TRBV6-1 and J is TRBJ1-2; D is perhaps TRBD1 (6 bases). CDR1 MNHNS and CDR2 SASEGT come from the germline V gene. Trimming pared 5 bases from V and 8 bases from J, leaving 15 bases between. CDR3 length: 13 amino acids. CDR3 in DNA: TGTGCCAGCAGTTGGACAGCAGTGGGGGGCTACACCTTC. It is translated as CASSWTAVGGYTF.

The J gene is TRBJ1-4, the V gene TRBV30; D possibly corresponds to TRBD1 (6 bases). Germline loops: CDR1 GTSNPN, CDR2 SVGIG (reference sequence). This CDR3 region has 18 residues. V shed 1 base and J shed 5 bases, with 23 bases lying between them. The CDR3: CAWSASPGGLIPNEKLFF. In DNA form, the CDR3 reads TGTGCCTGGAGTGCAAGTCCGGGGGGCCTCATACCAAATGAAAAACTGTTTTTT.

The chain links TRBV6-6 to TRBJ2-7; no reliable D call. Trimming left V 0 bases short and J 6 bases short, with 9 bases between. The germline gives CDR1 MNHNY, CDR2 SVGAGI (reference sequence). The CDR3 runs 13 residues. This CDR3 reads CASSYSSLLEQYF. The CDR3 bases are TGTGCCAGCAGTTACTCGAGTCTCCTCGAGCAGTACTTC.

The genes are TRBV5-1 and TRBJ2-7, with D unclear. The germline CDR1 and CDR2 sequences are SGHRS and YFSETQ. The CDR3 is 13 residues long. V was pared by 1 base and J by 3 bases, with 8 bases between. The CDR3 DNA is TGCGCCAGCAGCTTGCTAGTCCGCTACGAGCAGTACTTC. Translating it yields CASSLLVRYEQYF.

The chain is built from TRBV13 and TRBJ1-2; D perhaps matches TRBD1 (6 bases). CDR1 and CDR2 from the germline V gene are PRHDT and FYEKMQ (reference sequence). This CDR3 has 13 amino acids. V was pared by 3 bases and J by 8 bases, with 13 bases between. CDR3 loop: CASSFLGGGGYTF. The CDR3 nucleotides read TGTGCCAGCAGCTTCCTCGGGGGGGGCGGCTACACCTTC.

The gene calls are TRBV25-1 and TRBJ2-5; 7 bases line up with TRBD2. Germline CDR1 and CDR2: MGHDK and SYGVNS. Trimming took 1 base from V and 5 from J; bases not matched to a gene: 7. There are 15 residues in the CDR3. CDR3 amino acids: CASSELGGGRETQYF. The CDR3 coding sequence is TGTGCCAGCAGTGAATTGGGGGGGGGTAGGGAGACCCAGTACTTC.

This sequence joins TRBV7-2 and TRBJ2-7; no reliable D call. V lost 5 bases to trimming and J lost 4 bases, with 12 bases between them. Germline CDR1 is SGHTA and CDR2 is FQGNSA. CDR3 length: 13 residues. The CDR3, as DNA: TGTGCCAGCAGCCTCACGGAGAGGTACGAGCAGTACTTC. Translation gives CASSLTERYEQYF.

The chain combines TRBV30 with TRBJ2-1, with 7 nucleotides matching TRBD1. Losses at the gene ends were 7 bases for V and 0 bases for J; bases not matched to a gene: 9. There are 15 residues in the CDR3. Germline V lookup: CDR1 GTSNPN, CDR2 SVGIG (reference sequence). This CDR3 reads CASSTGWGSYNEQFF. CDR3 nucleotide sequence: TGTGCCTCCTCGACAGGGTGGGGCTCCTACAATGAGCAGTTCTTC.

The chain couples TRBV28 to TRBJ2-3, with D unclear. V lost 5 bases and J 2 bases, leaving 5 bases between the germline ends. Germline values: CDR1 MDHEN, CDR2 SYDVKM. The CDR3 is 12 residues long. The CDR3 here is CASSALTDTQYF. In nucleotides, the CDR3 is TGTGCCAGCAGTGCGCTCACAGATACGCAGTATTTT.

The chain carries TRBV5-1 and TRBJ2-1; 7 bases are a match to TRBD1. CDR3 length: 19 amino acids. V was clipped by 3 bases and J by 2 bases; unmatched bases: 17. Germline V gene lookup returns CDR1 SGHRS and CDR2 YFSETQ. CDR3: CASSWRGGSRASTYNEQFF. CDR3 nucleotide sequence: TGCGCCAGCAGCTGGCGAGGGGGCAGCCGGGCTTCAACCTACAATGAGCAGTTCTTC.

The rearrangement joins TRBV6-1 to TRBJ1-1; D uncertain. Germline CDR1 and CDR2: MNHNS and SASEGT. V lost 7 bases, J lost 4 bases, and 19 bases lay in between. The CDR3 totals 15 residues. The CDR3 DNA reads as TGTGCCAGCACCACGTTAATTGCCGGTGCCACTGAAGCTTTCTTT. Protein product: CASTTLIAGATEAFF.

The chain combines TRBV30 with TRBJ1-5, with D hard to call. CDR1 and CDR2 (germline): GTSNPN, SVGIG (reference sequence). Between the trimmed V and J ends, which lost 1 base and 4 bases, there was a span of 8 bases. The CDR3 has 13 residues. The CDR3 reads CAWSGSPNQPQHF. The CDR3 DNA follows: TGTGCCTGGAGTGGTAGTCCAAATCAGCCCCAGCATTTT.

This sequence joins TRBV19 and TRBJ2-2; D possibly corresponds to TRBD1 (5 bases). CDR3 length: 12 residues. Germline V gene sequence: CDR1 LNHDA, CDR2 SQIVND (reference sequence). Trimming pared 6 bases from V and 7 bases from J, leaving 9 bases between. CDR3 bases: TGTGCCAGTAGCCCCCAGGGCGGGGAGCTGTTTTTT. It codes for CASSPQGGELFF.

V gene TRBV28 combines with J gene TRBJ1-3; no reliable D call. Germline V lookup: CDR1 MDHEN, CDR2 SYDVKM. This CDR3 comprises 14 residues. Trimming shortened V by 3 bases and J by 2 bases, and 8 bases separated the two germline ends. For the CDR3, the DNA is TGTGCCAGCAGTTTTCAGCAGGCTGGAAACACCATATATTTT. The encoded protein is CASSFQQAGNTIYF.